Following are 8 T cell receptor beta chains from one sample sequenced in a study of identical twins. TCRdb passed the 5' RACE reads through MiXCR, listing each CDR3 protein once. The sample records 1.5 million to 2 million distinct CDR3 sequences, roughly 35% being singletons. The sequenced sample was cord blood. The receptors stem from a newborn girl in good health.

This chain uses TRBV20-1 with TRBJ1-1; a possible D gene is TRBD1 (6 bases). The CDR3 sequence is 13 residues long. Germline CDR1 is DFQATT and CDR2 is SNEGSKA (reference sequence). V shed 6 bases and J shed 1 base, with 12 bases lying between them. CDR3 sequence: CSATPGQNTEAFF. DNA of the CDR3: TGCAGTGCCACACCGGGACAGAACACTGAAGCTTTCTTT.

This clonotype turned up a few times. This chain joins TRBV14 and TRBJ2-3; 16 bases align to TRBD2. CDR1 SGHDN and CDR2 FVKESK come from the germline V gene. V gave up 5 bases and J gave up 5 bases; unmatched junction bases: 13. The CDR3 totals 19 residues. As DNA, the CDR3 is TGTGCCAGCAGCGTATCGGGACTAGCGGGGGGGCGGAGAGAAGATACGCAGTATTTT. Its protein product is CASSVSGLAGGRREDTQYF.

As regards this clonotype: A clone one base away is much larger, so this may be a read error. The rearrangement links TRBV10-3 to TRBJ2-1; D perhaps matches TRBD1 (6 bases). The CDR3 is 12 residues long. The ends were cut back, 2 bases at V and 9 bases at J, with 8 bases in the middle. Germline V gene data show CDR1 as ENHRY and CDR2 as SYGVKD. The CDR3 sequence: CAISEKDSEQFF. As DNA, the CDR3 is TGTGCCATCAGTGAGAAGGACAGTGAGCAGTTCTTC.

This clonotype occurred a few times. The J gene is TRBJ2-5, the V gene TRBV29-1; D gene unclear. Trimming stripped 6 bases from V and 11 bases from J, with 16 bases between. CDR1 and CDR2 (germline): SQVTM, ANQGSEA. The CDR3 is 11 residues long. CDR3 residues: CSVANANEQYF. Written as DNA, the CDR3 is TGCAGCGTCGCTAACGCCAATGAGCAGTACTTC.

J is TRBJ2-1 and V is TRBV3-1, with TRBD1 matching 9 bases. The CDR3 is 18 residues long. With 2 bases clipped from V and 1 base from J, the junction kept 9 bases outside the gene matches. The V gene's germline CDR1 is LGHDT and CDR2 YNNKEL (reference sequence). The CDR3 DNA sequence: TGTGCCAGCAGCCAACGAACGCACAGGGGGCTGTCCTACAATGAGCAGTTCTTC. The encoded protein is CASSQRTHRGLSYNEQFF.

V and J are TRBV6-1 and TRBJ2-7; a possible D gene is TRBD2 (6 bases). Germline CDR1 is MNHNS and CDR2 is SASEGT. The CDR3 is 11 residues long. Trimming left V 7 bases short and J 9 bases short, with 13 bases between. Here the CDR3 reads CASTVRGWQYF. CDR3 nucleotides: TGTGCCAGCACCGTACGGGGGTGGCAGTACTTC.

This clonotype appeared a few times. The J gene is TRBJ1-2, the V gene TRBV9; tentative D call: TRBD1 (5 bases). The CDR3 totals 13 residues. V gave up 0 bases and J gave up 8 bases, with 11 bases separating them. Germline CDR1 reads SGDLS; CDR2 reads YYNGEE. CDR3 region: CASSVEAGNGYTF. The CDR3 DNA follows: TGTGCCAGCAGCGTAGAAGCAGGGAACGGCTACACCTTC.

This clonotype turned up a few times. The rearrangement joins TRBV2 to TRBJ2-3, with TRBD2 matching over 15 bases. The CDR3 loop spans 17 amino acids. V gave up 4 bases and J gave up 1 base; unmatched junction bases: 3. Germline values: CDR1 SNHLY, CDR2 FYNNEI. The DNA for the CDR3 is TGTGCCAGCAGTGCCAGGACTAGCGGGGGGGGCACAGATACGCAGTATTTT. Translation: CASSARTSGGGTDTQYF.